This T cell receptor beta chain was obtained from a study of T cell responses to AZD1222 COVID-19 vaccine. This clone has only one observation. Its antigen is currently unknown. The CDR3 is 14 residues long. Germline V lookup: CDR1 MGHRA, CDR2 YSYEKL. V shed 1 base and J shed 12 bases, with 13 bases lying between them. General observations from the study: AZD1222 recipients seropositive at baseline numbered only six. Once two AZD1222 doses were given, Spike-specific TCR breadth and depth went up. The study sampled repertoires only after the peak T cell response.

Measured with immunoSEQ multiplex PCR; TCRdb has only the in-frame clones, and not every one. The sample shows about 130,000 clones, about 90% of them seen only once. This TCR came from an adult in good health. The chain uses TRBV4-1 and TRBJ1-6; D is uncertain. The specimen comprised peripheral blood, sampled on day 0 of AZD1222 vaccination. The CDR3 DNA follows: TGCGCCAGCAGCCAAGGCGGGGAGTTCAAACCCCTCCACTTT. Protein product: CASSQGGEFKPLHF.